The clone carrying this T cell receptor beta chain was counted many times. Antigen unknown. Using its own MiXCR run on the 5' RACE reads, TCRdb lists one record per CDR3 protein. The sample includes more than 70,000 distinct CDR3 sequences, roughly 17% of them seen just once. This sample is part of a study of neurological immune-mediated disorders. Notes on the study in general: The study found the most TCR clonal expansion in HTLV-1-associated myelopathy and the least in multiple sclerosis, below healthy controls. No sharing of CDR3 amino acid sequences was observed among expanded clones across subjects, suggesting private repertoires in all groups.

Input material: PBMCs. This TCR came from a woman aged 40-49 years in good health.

The CDR3, as DNA: TGCGCCAGCAGCCAAGACACAGGGGGCGCCGAAGAGACCCAGTACTTC. Amino acids: CASSQDTGGAEETQYF. The chain combines TRBV4-3 with TRBJ2-5, with 9 bases matching TRBD1. There are 16 residues in the CDR3. Germline CDR1 reads LGHNA; CDR2 reads YSLEER. The ends lost 0 bases at V and 3 bases at J; junction bases unmatched: 5.